The clone carrying this T cell receptor beta chain has a handful of counts. The data belong to a study of memory CD4+ T cells and cytomegalovirus serostatus. About the research overall: Of the healthy Belgian adults, roughly ten were CMV seropositive and about 24 seronegative.

Single viable CD3+CD4+CD8-CD45RO+ cells were sorted as the memory CD4+ T cells. After thawing, CD4+ T cells were positively selected. Sequencing was performed with immunoSEQ multiplex PCR; in TCRdb, only in-frame clones are kept and a portion is missing. The data show around 54,000 clones, around 82% seen once. The sequencing input was memory CD4+ T cells from blood. The TCR sequence derives from an adult in good health and CMV-seronegative.

The CDR3 loop is CASSVGGGADTQYF. CDR3 in DNA: TGTGCCAGCAGCGTAGGAGGGGGAGCAGATACGCAGTATTTT. The chain carries TRBV9 and TRBJ2-3, with D perhaps TRBD1 (6 bases). The CDR3 contains 14 residues. Trimming took 0 bases from V and 4 from J, leaving 9 bases between them. Germline V CDR1 and CDR2: SGDLS, YYNGEE.